These 21 T cell receptor beta chains came from one sample sequenced in a study of early T cells in non-severe SARS-CoV-2 infection. MiXCR was run by TCRdb on the 5' RACE reads, yielding one entry per CDR3 protein. Of some 40,000 distinct CDR3 sequences listed, 3% to 4.5% are singletons. The sequenced material came from whole blood. The source of these receptors is an adult who was a healthcare worker with PCR-confirmed SARS-CoV-2 infection or an uninfected control (not recorded which).

This clonotype was recorded at least ten times. The chain uses TRBV7-2 and TRBJ1-1, with TRBD1 as a possible D gene (5 bases). The V end lost 5 bases, the J end lost 4 bases, and 20 bases lay between the germline ends. This CDR3 spans 16 amino acids. In germline, CDR1 is SGHTA, CDR2 FQGNSA. CDR3 residues: CASSPPLRGQGTEAFF. For the CDR3, the DNA is TGTGCCAGCAGCCCCCCTTTGAGAGGGCAGGGCACTGAAGCTTTCTTT.

This clonotype was found many times. This chain joins TRBV12-3 or TRBV12-4 and TRBJ2-1; 12 positions agree with TRBD1. The CDR3 sequence is 16 residues long. J gave up 8 bases and V 4 bases, and 9 bases lay outside the gene matches. The CDR3 DNA reads as TGTGCCAGCAGTTCAACTTGGGACAGGGGGCGGGATGAGCAGTTCTTC. It specifies CASSSTWDRGRDEQFF.

The table lists this clonotype with many counts. The V and J genes are TRBV10-3 and TRBJ2-3; a weak D match, TRBD2 (6 bases). There are 16 residues in the CDR3. Germline CDR1 is ENHRY and CDR2 is SYGVKD. The V end lost 5 bases, the J end lost 4 bases, and 19 bases lay between the germline ends. The CDR3 DNA reads TGTGCCATCAGTACCGGGACCCGCGGGACCGCAGATACGCAGTATTTT. It translates to CAISTGTRGTADTQYF.

This clonotype came up many times. The chain has TRBV5-6 and TRBJ1-1; D unresolved. This CDR3 is built from 12 residues. Germline CDR1 SGHDT, CDR2 YYEEEE. Trimming took 5 bases from V and 4 from J, leaving 9 bases between them. CDR3 DNA sequence: TGTGCCAGCAGATATGGGTTCACTGAAGCTTTCTTT. Protein product: CASRYGFTEAFF.

The rearrangement links TRBV3-1 to TRBJ2-1; 8 bases are shared with TRBD1. Germline V CDR1 and CDR2: LGHDT, YNNKEL (reference sequence). V dropped 4 bases and J dropped 8; count of bases not matched to a gene: 7. CDR3 length equals 14 residues. The CDR3 DNA follows: TGTGCCAGCAGCCCCGGGACAGGTTTCGATGAGCAGTTCTTC. Its protein product is CASSPGTGFDEQFF.

At least ten counts were recorded for this clonotype. The CDR3 DNA reads as TGTGCCACCAGTGCGGGACCGGGACTAGCGGGAGTCCGCAATGAGCAGTTCTTC. Its translation: CATSAGPGLAGVRNEQFF. The V call is TRBV24-1, the J call TRBJ2-1, with 14 bases matching TRBD2. The germline V gene has CDR1 KGHDR and CDR2 SFDVKD. The CDR3 length is 18 residues. V lost 5 bases and J lost 6; bases outside the gene matches: 11.

This clonotype came up many times. The chain carries TRBV10-3 and TRBJ2-7; D uncertain. Per the germline V gene, CDR1 is ENHRY and CDR2 is SYGVKD. V shed 8 bases and J shed 3 bases, with 11 bases lying between them. This CDR3 region has 12 residues. The CDR3 DNA is TGTGCCATCTCGGGCGTGGACTACGAGCAGTACTTC. Protein sequence: CAISGVDYEQYF.

This clonotype was detected many times. The chain combines TRBV28 with TRBJ2-7, with 7 bases that match TRBD1. Germline CDR1 is MDHEN and CDR2 is SYDVKM. With 5 bases clipped from V and 0 bases from J, the junction kept 13 bases outside the gene matches. The CDR3 contains 17 residues. CDR3 sequence (DNA): TGTGCCAGCAGTCAAGGCCCCCCTTCAGGGGGCTCCTACGAGCAGTACTTC. Translated: CASSQGPPSGGSYEQYF.

This clonotype was counted ten times or more. This chain uses TRBV2 with TRBJ2-5; D is perhaps TRBD2 (6 bases). This CDR3 region has 13 residues. CDR1 and CDR2 (germline): SNHLY, FYNNEI. V lost 7 bases to trimming and J lost 9 bases, with 18 bases between them. The CDR3 DNA reads as TGTGCCAGCAAAGGGGACTCCTTATCGCCCCAGTACTTC. It yields the protein CASKGDSLSPQYF.

This clonotype has at least ten counts. The chain is built from TRBV11-2 and TRBJ1-1; no clear D. V shed 1 base and J shed 7 bases, with 16 bases lying between them. The CDR3 length is 15 residues. Germline V gene lookup returns CDR1 SGHAT and CDR2 FQNNGV. For the CDR3, the DNA is TGTGCCAGCAGCTTAGTTAATCGGGCCTACAGTGAAGCTTTCTTT. Translated, it gives CASSLVNRAYSEAFF.

V is TRBV7-2 and J is TRBJ1-2; no clear D. Germline CDR1 SGHTA, CDR2 FQGNSA. Trimming took 2 bases from V and 0 from J, leaving 13 bases between them. CDR3 length: 16 amino acids. CDR3 DNA sequence: TGTGCCAGCAGCTTACTCTCGGGGAAAGCTAACTATGGCTACACCTTC. Translating it yields CASSLLSGKANYGYTF.

This clonotype showed up many times. CDR3 loop: CASSSGQGLAKNIQYF. The CDR3 nucleotides read TGTGCCAGCAGCTCAGGACAGGGGTTGGCCAAAAACATTCAGTACTTC. The chain recombines TRBV7-9 with TRBJ2-4; the match to TRBD1 covers 9 bases. The CDR3 length is 16 residues. Germline V gene data show CDR1 as SEHNR and CDR2 as FQNEAQ (reference sequence). V gave up 4 bases and J gave up 1 base; unmatched junction bases: 5.

The table lists this clonotype with many counts. V is TRBV20-1 and J is TRBJ2-1; TRBD2 matches 14 bases. Trimming at V came to 0 bases and at J to 9 bases, leaving 4 bases not matched to a gene. The CDR3 extends over 15 amino acids. Germline values: CDR1 DFQATT, CDR2 SNEGSKA (reference sequence). As DNA, the CDR3 is TGCAGTGCTAGAGATGGGACTAGCGGGAGTCGTGAGCAGTTCTTC. Translating it yields CSARDGTSGSREQFF.

This clonotype has more than one count but fewer than ten. The chain is built from TRBV6-2 or TRBV6-3 and TRBJ2-5, with 11 nucleotides matching TRBD1. The germline V gene has CDR1 MNHEY and CDR2 SVGEGT. Losses at the gene ends were 4 bases for V and 4 bases for J; bases not matched to a gene: 5. This CDR3 contains 15 residues. CDR3 nucleotide sequence: TGTGCCAGCAGTTTAGGGACAGGGGGTTCAGAGACCCAGTACTTC. Residues: CASSLGTGGSETQYF.

The rearrangement joins TRBV7-8 to TRBJ2-3, with 10 bases aligning to TRBD2. Germline loops: CDR1 SGHVS, CDR2 FQNEAQ. V lost 4 bases, J lost 8 bases, and 3 bases stayed unmatched. The CDR3 is made up of 13 amino acids. The CDR3 coding sequence is TGTGCCAGCAGCTCTGTAGCGGGGGGTACGCAGTATTTT. Translating gives CASSSVAGGTQYF. Full variable domain (rest looked up from reference TRBV7-8 and TRBJ2-3): GAGVSQSPRYKVAKRGQDVALRCDPISGHVSLFWYQQALGQGPEFLTYFQNEAQLDKSGLPSDRFFAERPEGSVSTLKIQRTQQEDSAVYLCASSSVAGGTQYFGPGTRLTVL.

The rearrangement uses TRBV5-1 and TRBJ2-3, with 7 bases matching TRBD2. This CDR3 has 18 residues. J gave up 0 bases and V 1 base, and 11 bases lay outside the gene matches. The germline gives CDR1 SGHRS, CDR2 YFSETQ. The DNA for the CDR3 is TGCGCCAGCAGCTTGCGCCCGGGAGGCTCGACAAGCACAGATACGCAGTATTTT. It specifies CASSLRPGGSTSTDTQYF.

The chain links TRBV6-2 or TRBV6-3 to TRBJ2-1; D is ambiguous. CDR3 size: 15 residues. Germline values: CDR1 MNHEY, CDR2 SVGEGT. V lost 0 bases to trimming and J lost 4 bases, with 10 bases between them. In nucleotides, the CDR3 is TGTGCCAGCAGTTACTCGGATCTGGATTACAATGAGCAGTTCTTC. As protein: CASSYSDLDYNEQFF.

At least ten counts were recorded for this clonotype. This rearrangement joins TRBV25-1 to TRBJ1-1; a possible D gene is TRBD1 (5 bases). The CDR3 is 15 residues long. V dropped 2 bases and J dropped 0 bases, with 10 bases sitting between them. Germline CDR1 is MGHDK and CDR2 is SYGVNS. CDR3: CASSEGDSLNTEAFF. Written as DNA, the CDR3 is TGTGCCAGCAGTGAAGGTGACAGTTTGAACACTGAAGCTTTCTTT.

This clonotype was picked up many times. V gene TRBV7-6 combines with J gene TRBJ2-1; D perhaps matches TRBD2 (5 bases). Germline CDR1 is SGHVS and CDR2 is FNYEAQ. This CDR3 is built from 15 residues. V was cut by 0 bases and J by 7 bases, with 13 bases left in between. As DNA, the CDR3 is TGTGCCAGCAGCTTAGCGCGGCCTAGCTTGAATGAGCAGTTCTTC. It translates to CASSLARPSLNEQFF.

This clonotype showed up many times. J is TRBJ2-1 and V is TRBV24-1; possibly TRBD1 for D (6 bases). Germline values: CDR1 KGHDR, CDR2 SFDVKD. The CDR3 is made up of 15 amino acids. Trimming removed 4 bases from V and 4 bases from J, with 13 bases in between. CDR3 residues: CATSDPGRGYNEQFF. In DNA, the CDR3 is TGTGCCACCAGTGACCCCGGCAGGGGATACAATGAGCAGTTCTTC.

This clonotype was observed a few times. The CDR3 DNA follows: TGCGCCAGCAGTGGGGGACTGACTAGCAGCCAAGAGACCCAGTACTTC. Translation: CASSGGLTSSQETQYF. This rearrangement joins TRBV5-1 to TRBJ2-5; 7 nucleotides match TRBD2. J gave up 1 base and V 5 bases, and 11 bases lay outside the gene matches. Looked up from germline, CDR1 is SGHRS and CDR2 is YFSETQ. The CDR3 sequence is 16 residues long.